The entry below gives a single T cell receptor beta chain sequence along with its context. Its specificity is not known. The entry originates in a study of shared clonotypes between healthy human individuals. Points from the study as a whole: Larger richness was generally estimated for naive than memory subsets.

Running of the assay took place at deep level. Several immunoSEQ plates received, in even portions, the genomic DNA of each subset. TCRdb's table, derived via immunoSEQ multiplex PCR, lists solely in-frame clones and lacks some. Among some 2,500,000 clones listed, about 90% were seen once. From CD4+ cells came CD45RA+ naive and CD45RA-negative memory subsets. This TCR derives from a man between 18 and 35 years old in good health. Some clones in this sample may be carry-over from other donors' samples. The sample taken for sequencing was naive CD4+ T cells from PBMCs. Subset here: CD45RA+ positively selected.

CDR3 sequence: CASSKSGHGWYEQFF. The DNA of the CDR3 is TGTGCCAGCAGTAAGTCGGGACACGGTTGGTATGAGCAGTTCTTC. This sequence joins TRBV6-1 and TRBJ2-1, with D perhaps TRBD1 (6 bases). The germline V gene has CDR1 MNHNS and CDR2 SASEGT. V dropped 5 bases and J dropped 8 bases, with 19 bases sitting between them. The CDR3 runs to 15 residues.